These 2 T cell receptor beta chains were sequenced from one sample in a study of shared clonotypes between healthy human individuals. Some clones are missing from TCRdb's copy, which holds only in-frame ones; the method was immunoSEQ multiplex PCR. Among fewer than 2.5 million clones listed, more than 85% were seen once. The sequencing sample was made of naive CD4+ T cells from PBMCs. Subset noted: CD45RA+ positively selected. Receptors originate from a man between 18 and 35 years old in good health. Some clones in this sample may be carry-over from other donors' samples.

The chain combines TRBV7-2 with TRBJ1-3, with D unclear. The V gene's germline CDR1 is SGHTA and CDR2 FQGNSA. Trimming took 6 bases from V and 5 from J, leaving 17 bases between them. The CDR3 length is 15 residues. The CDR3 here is CASSRTSGERNTIYF. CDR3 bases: TGTGCCAGCAGTCGGACTTCCGGGGAAAGAAACACCATATATTTT.

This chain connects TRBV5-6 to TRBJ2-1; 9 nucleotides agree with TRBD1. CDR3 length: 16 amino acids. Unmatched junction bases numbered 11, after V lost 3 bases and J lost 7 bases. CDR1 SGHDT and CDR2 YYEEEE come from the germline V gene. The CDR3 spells CASSWLRDRAPNEQFF. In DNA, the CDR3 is TGTGCCAGCAGCTGGCTCCGGGACAGGGCGCCGAATGAGCAGTTCTTC.